The rows below give T cell receptor beta chains drawn from one sample of a study of blood T cell repertoires in COVID-19. Repertoires were generated with immunoSEQ multiplex PCR, while TCRdb's copy carries only in-frame clones and drops some. The repertoire includes some 110,000 clones, 75% to 85% of them detected once, and 6.5% to 10% sits in the top ten. Sequenced: peripheral blood. The receptors here all came from a man aged 70 or older with acute or convalescent COVID-19. The CDR3 runs from the conserved cysteine through the conserved F or W. D genes are given only for firm matches. The listing skips clone size in some rows; elsewhere it reads once, few, many or a size class.

D	size	J	V	DNA	CDR3
TRBD2	.	TRBJ2-2	TRBV4-1	TGCGCCAGCAGCCACACTAGCGGGAGTCCCTCGAACACCGGGGAGCTGTTTTTT	CASSHTSGSPSNTGELFF
TRBD1	few	TRBJ2-7	TRBV7-2	TGTGCCAGCAGCTTTGGACAGGGATCCTACGAGCAGTACTTC	CASSFGQGSYEQYF
TRBD2	.	TRBJ2-1	TRBV19	TGTGCCAGTAGTAAGGGGCTAGCGGGGGCGTTAACCGATAGCTCCTACAATGAGCAGTTCTTC	CASSKGLAGALTDSSYNEQFF
.	few	TRBJ1-4	TRBV7-2	TGTGCCAGCAGCTTAACAGGGAAGAGGACTAATGAAAAACTGTTTTTT	CASSLTGKRTNEKLFF
TRBD1	once	TRBJ1-1	TRBV5-6	TGTGCCAGCAGCCCAGGACAGGGGGCGAACACTGAAGCTTTCTTT	CASSPGQGANTEAFF
.	.	TRBJ1-2	TRBV20-1	TGCAGTGCTCCCCGAGACTATGGCTACACCTTC	CSAPRDYGYTF
.	.	TRBJ1-1	TRBV11-2	TGTGCCAGCAGCTTACACAGGATGAACACTGAAGCTTTCTTT	CASSLHRMNTEAFF
.	.	TRBJ2-2	TRBV1	TGCACCAGCAGCCAAGTTAGCGGGGGGACCTACACCGGGGAGCTGTTTTTT	CTSSQVSGGTYTGELFF
TRBD2	few	TRBJ2-7	TRBV5-1	TGCGCCAGCAGCGGAGGGGGACTAGCGGGAGGGGACGAGCAGTACTTC	CASSGGGLAGGDEQYF
.	.	TRBJ2-5	TRBV5-1	TGCGCCAGCAGCTTGGCCATCGGGGTTAGGGCCCAGTACTTC	CASSLAIGVRAQYF
TRBD1	.	TRBJ2-7	TRBV19	TGTGCCAGTAGTCCAGCCGGACAGGGTTCCTCCTACGAGCAGTACTTC	CASSPAGQGSSYEQYF
TRBD2	.	TRBJ2-5	TRBV6-2/TRBV6-3	TGTGCCAGCAGTTCGGGACTAGCGGGACAAGAGACCCAGTACTTC	CASSSGLAGQETQYF
.	.	TRBJ2-1	TRBV12-1	TGTGCCAGCAGCAAACTAGGACAGGGTGCGGGGAATGAGCAGTTCTTC	CASSKLGQGAGNEQFF
TRBD2	.	TRBJ2-3	TRBV7-3	TGTGCCAGCAGTCCCTGGGACTACGCTCCCGATACGCAGTATTTT	CASSPWDYAPDTQYF
TRBD2	once	TRBJ2-1	TRBV7-3	TGTGCCAGCAGCTTGAGGGAGGGTCCGCATGAGCAGTTCTTC	CASSLREGPHEQFF
TRBD2	once	TRBJ2-1	TRBV9	TGTGCCAGCAGCGGCGGACTAGCGGGAGGGGCTAATGAGCAGTTCTTC	CASSGGLAGGANEQFF
TRBD1	few	TRBJ1-1	TRBV3-1/TRBV3-2	TGTGCCAGCAGGCCCTTTTACAGGACAGGGGGGACGAACACTGAAGCTTTCTTT	CASRPFYRTGGTNTEAFF
.	.	TRBJ1-6	TRBV5-4	TGTGCCAGCAGCTTTACGGGACAAAAGGGGTCACCCCTCCACTTT	CASSFTGQKGSPLHF
.	.	TRBJ2-7	TRBV9	TGTGCCAGCAGCGTAGTACCGCAGGGCGAGCAGTACTTC	CASSVVPQGEQYF
TRBD2	.	TRBJ2-7	TRBV5-1	TGCGCCAGCAGTCCGACTAGCGGGAGCTCCGAGCAGTACTTC	CASSPTSGSSEQYF
.	.	TRBJ2-2	TRBV28	TGTGCCAGCATGTCGGGGGGCAGGACCGGGGAGCTGTTTTTT	CASMSGGRTGELFF
TRBD1	.	TRBJ1-6	TRBV13	TGTGCCAGCAGCGCGGCCGGGACAGGGAATTCACCCCTCCACTTT	CASSAAGTGNSPLHF
TRBD1	.	TRBJ2-7	TRBV28	TGTGCCAGCAGGGGAACAGGGGCTAAACCCTACGAGCAGTACTTC	CASRGTGAKPYEQYF
TRBD1	.	TRBJ2-2	TRBV5-6	TGTGCCAGCAGCAGGGGACAGGGGGCTAACACCGGGGAGCTGTTTTTT	CASSRGQGANTGELFF
.	.	TRBJ2-7	TRBV29-1	TGCAGCGTTGAAATCGGCTACGAGCAGTACTTC	CSVEIGYEQYF
.	.	TRBJ2-5	TRBV29-1	TGCAGCGTTGACACTGCGGGACAGTGGGAGACCCAGTACTTC	CSVDTAGQWETQYF
.	few	TRBJ2-6	TRBV5-4	TGTGCCAGCAGCTTGGTCAGGGAGGCAAGTGGGGCCAACGTCCTGACTTTC	CASSLVREASGANVLTF
TRBD1	once	TRBJ2-4	TRBV28	TGTGCCAGCAGGGAGGGACAGGGCGGCATTCAGTACTTC	CASREGQGGIQYF
TRBD1	.	TRBJ1-1	TRBV6-5	TGTGCCAGCAGTTACGAGGGGGCTATGGGGAACACTGAAGCTTTCTTT	CASSYEGAMGNTEAFF
TRBD1	.	TRBJ2-7	TRBV6-6	TGTGCCAGCAGGCCAAGACAGGGCGCCTACGAGCAGTACTTC	CASRPRQGAYEQYF
.	once	TRBJ2-7	TRBV3-1/TRBV3-2	TGTGCCAGCAGCACGACCCTACAGGGTATCCACGAGCAGTACTTC	CASSTTLQGIHEQYF
TRBD2	.	TRBJ2-1	TRBV6-6	TGTGCCAGCAGTTACTCGAGACTAGCGAGTAAGTTCTTC	CASSYSRLASKFF
.	.	TRBJ1-1	TRBV2	TGTGCCAGCAGTGAAGCGCTTCGAAAGGCCCAGCGGGGGGCGTTTTTCTTAGAGACTGAAGCTTTCTTT	CASSEALRKAQRGAFFLETEAFF
.	.	TRBJ2-6	TRBV28	TGTGCCAGCCGTATCCCCCTCTCTGGGGCCAACGTCCTGACTTTC	CASRIPLSGANVLTF
TRBD1	.	TRBJ2-7	TRBV6-5	TGTGCCAGCAGTCCCACCATCCAGACAGGGCGGGAGCAGTACTTC	CASSPTIQTGREQYF
.	once	TRBJ1-5	TRBV7-3	TGTGCCAGCAGCTTAACTTTCGATCAGCCCCAGCATTTT	CASSLTFDQPQHF
TRBD2	.	TRBJ2-5	TRBV10-3	TGTGCCATCAGCTCCGGGACTAGCGGGGCTGGATGGGAGACCCAGTACTTC	CAISSGTSGAGWETQYF
.	few	TRBJ1-1	TRBV7-9	TGTGCCAGCAGCCGAGACCAGGTTTCCACTGAAGCTTTCTTT	CASSRDQVSTEAFF
.	.	TRBJ1-1	TRBV7-3	TGTGCCAGCAGCTCAGGGGAGGGTGGTGAAGCTTTCTTT	CASSSGEGGEAFF
TRBD1	.	TRBJ2-7	TRBV18	TGTGCCAGCTCCCCGAGGGACAGGGCGGACGAGCAGTACTTC	CASSPRDRADEQYF
TRBD2	.	TRBJ2-3	TRBV10-3	TGTGCCATCAGTGACAAGCGGGGGAACAGCACAGATACGCAGTATTTT	CAISDKRGNSTDTQYF
TRBD1	.	TRBJ2-2	TRBV10-3	TGTGCCTCTGGACAGGGGCCAAACACCGGGGAGCTGTTTTTT	CASGQGPNTGELFF
.	.	TRBJ2-7	TRBV28	TGTGCCAGCAGTTCGGCGGCTACCTACGAGCAGTACTTC	CASSSAATYEQYF
TRBD2	few	TRBJ2-3	TRBV10-1	TGCGCCAGCAGTGAGTCGTCTAGCGGTTACCGTAGCACAGATACGCAGTATTTT	CASSESSSGYRSTDTQYF
.	once	TRBJ1-3	TRBV5-1	TGCGCCAGCAGCTTGAAGGCCGGAGGGAACCAACAAAACACCATATATTTT	CASSLKAGGNQQNTIYF
.	.	TRBJ2-6	TRBV9	TGTGCCAGCAGCCACACTCCCGACAGGCCCGGCTCTGGGGCCAACGTCCTGACTTTC	CASSHTPDRPGSGANVLTF
.	.	TRBJ1-6	TRBV9	TGTGCCAGCAGCGTAGAAGGGGCCGCAGATTCACCCCTCCACTTT	CASSVEGAADSPLHF
.	.	TRBJ1-1	TRBV5-1	TGCGCCAGCAGCTTGCAAACCGACAGTTACACTGAAGCTTTCTTT	CASSLQTDSYTEAFF
TRBD1	.	TRBJ1-5	TRBV29-1	TGCAGCGTAGAGATTGGACAGGGTAATCAGCCCCAGCATTTT	CSVEIGQGNQPQHF